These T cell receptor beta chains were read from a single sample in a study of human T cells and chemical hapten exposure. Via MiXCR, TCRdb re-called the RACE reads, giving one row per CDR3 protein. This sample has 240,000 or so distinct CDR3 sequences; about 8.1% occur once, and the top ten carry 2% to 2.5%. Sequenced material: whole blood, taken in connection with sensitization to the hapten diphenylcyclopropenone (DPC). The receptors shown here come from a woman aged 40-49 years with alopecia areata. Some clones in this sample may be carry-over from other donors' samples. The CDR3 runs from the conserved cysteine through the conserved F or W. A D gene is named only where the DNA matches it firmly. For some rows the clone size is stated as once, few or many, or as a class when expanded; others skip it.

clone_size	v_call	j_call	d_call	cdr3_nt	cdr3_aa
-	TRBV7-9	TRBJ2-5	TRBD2	TGTGCCAGCAGCTTGGGGTTAGCGGGAGCTCAAGAGACCCAGTACTTC	CASSLGLAGAQETQYF
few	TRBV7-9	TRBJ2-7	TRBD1	TGTGCCAGCAGCCGCTGGGGGACAGGGGGCATCTACGAGCAGTACTTC	CASSRWGTGGIYEQYF
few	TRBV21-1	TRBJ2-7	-	TGTGCCAGCAGCTACTTATCCCCCCAGCGTCGGGGCTACGAGCAGTACTTC	CASSYLSPQRRGYEQYF
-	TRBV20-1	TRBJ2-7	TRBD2	TGCAGTGCTAGAGAGGCGGTTAGCGGGTACGAGCAGTACTTC	CSAREAVSGYEQYF
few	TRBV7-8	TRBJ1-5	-	TGTGCCAGCAGCTTGGCAGGGGTCCCCGATCAGCCCCAGCATTTT	CASSLAGVPDQPQHF
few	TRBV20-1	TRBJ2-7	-	TGCAGTGCTAGTAATACTGTGAGGGGGGCTTACGAGCAGTACTTC	CSASNTVRGAYEQYF
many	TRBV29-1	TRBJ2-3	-	TGCAGCGTTGAAGTATTTACAGAGAGCACAGATACGCAGTATTTT	CSVEVFTESTDTQYF
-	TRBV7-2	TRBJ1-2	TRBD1	TGTGCCAGCAGCCGCCCCACAGGGGGAAGGAGCTACACCTTC	CASSRPTGGRSYTF
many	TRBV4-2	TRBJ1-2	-	TGTGCCAGCAGCCAAGAAAGGGATGTTAACTATGGCTACACCTTC	CASSQERDVNYGYTF
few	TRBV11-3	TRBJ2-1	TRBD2	TGTGCCAGCAGCTTAAGTGGCGGGAGTAGGCACAATGAGCAGTTCTTC	CASSLSGGSRHNEQFF
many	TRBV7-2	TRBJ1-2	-	TGTGCCAGCATCGCTCTCTATGGCTACACCTTC	CASIALYGYTF
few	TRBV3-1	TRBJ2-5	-	TGTGCCAGCAGCCCGTCCGTATTGGGGGAGACCCAGTACTTC	CASSPSVLGETQYF
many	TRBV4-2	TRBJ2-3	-	TGTGCCAGCAGCCAAGTAGGCCACGCAGATACGCAGTATTTT	CASSQVGHADTQYF
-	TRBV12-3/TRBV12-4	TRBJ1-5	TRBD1	TGTGCCAGCACCACAGGGGCTCGCAATCAGCCCCAGCATTTT	CASTTGARNQPQHF
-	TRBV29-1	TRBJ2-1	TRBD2	TGCAGCGTTGATTTACGGACTAGCGGGAGGGGATCCTACAATGAGCAGTTCTTC	CSVDLRTSGRGSYNEQFF
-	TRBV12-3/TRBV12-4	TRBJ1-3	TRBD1	TGTGCCAGCAGGACGGGACAGGTGATCTCTGGAAACACCATATATTTT	CASRTGQVISGNTIYF
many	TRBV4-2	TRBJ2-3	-	TGTGCCAGCAGCCAAGATGGGACGGTCACAGATACGCAGTATTTT	CASSQDGTVTDTQYF
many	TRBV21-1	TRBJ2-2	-	TGTGCCAGCAGCAAAGACAACACCGGGGAGCTGTTTTTT	CASSKDNTGELFF
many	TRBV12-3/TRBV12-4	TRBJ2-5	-	TGTGCCAGCAGTTTACGGCCCAACCAAGAGACCCAGTACTTC	CASSLRPNQETQYF
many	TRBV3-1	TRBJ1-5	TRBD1	TGTGCCAGCAGCCAACAAACGGACAGGGGTCAGCCCCAGCATTTT	CASSQQTDRGQPQHF
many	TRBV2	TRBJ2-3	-	TGTGCCAGCAGTGTAGGTCCTGGCACAGATACGCAGTATTTT	CASSVGPGTDTQYF
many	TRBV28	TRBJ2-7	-	TGTGCCAGCAGCCGGAATCTTCAGGACTACGAGCAGTACTTC	CASSRNLQDYEQYF
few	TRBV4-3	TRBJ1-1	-	TGCGCCAGCAGCCAAGATAGGAGGAAAGGGCTGAACACTGAAGCTTTCTTT	CASSQDRRKGLNTEAFF
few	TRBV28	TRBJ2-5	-	TGTGCCAGTGGGGGCGGGGATCAAGAGACCCAGTACTTC	CASGGGDQETQYF
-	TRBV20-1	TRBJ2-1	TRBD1	TGCAGTGCTAGTTCCCCCCTACAGGGGGCCTTCAATGAGCAGTTCTTC	CSASSPLQGAFNEQFF
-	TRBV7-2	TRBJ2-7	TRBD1	TGTGCCAGCAGCCTAAGGCGGGACAGGGGGTACGAGCAGTACTTC	CASSLRRDRGYEQYF